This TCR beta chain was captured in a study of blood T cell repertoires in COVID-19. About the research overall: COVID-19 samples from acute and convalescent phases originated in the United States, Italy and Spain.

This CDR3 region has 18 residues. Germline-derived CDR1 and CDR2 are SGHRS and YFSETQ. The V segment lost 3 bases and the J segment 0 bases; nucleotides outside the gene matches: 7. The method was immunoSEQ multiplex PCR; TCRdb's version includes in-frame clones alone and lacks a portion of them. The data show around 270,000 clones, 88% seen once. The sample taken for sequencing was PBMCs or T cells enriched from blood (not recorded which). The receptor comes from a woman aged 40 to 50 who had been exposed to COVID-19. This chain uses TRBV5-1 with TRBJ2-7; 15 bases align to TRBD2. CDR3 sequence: CASSSGTSGGPFSYEQYF. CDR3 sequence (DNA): TGCGCCAGCAGCTCCGGGACTAGCGGGGGGCCATTCTCCTACGAGCAGTACTTC. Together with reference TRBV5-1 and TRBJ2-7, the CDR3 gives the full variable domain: KAGVTQTPRYLIKTRGQQVTLSCSPISGHRSVSWYQQTPGQGLQFLFEYFSETQRNKGNFPGRFSGRQFSNSRSEMNVSTLELGDSALYLCASSSGTSGGPFSYEQYFGPGTRLTVT.